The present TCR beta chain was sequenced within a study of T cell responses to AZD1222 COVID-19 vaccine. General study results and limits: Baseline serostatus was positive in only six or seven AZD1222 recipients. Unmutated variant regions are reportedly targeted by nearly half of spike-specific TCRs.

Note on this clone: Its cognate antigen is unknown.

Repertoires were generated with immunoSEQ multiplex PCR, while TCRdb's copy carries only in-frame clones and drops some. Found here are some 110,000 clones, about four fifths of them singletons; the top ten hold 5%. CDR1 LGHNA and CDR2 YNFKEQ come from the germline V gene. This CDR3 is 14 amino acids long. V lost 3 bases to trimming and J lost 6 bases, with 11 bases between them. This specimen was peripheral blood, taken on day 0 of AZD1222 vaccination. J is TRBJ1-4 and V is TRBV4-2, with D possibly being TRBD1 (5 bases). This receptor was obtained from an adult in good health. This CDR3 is CASSHGAIDEKLFF. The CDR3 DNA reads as TGTGCCAGCAGCCACGGGGCAATAGATGAAAAACTGTTTTTT.